A single T cell receptor beta chain is shown here with its context. Its antigen is not known. Here immunoSEQ multiplex PCR was the method, and the copy in TCRdb shows in-frame clones only, minus some. Among 9,500 to 14,000 clones listed, over 70% were seen once. The sample originates from a study of immune evolution from preneoplasia to lung adenocarcinoma. Study-level points and caveats: From normal lung to invasive adenocarcinoma, top clone frequencies appeared to decrease. Normal lung had highest clonality; later lesions appeared denser, more diverse.

The CDR3 spans 15 residues. Germline lookup yields CDR1 SEHNR and CDR2 FQNEAQ (reference sequence). Trimming stripped 5 bases from V and 0 bases from J, with 8 bases between. H&E slides confirmed each diagnosis, reviewed by two pathologists independently. Premalignant or tumor cells were enriched by macro-dissection after pathologic assessment. This TCR was recovered from a person aged 55-80 years with lung adenocarcinoma. This chain connects TRBV7-9 to TRBJ2-6; D call uncertain. Sequenced sample: FFPE minimally invasive lung adenocarcinoma tissue. The CDR3 sequence is CASSPGLSGANVLTF. The CDR3 coding sequence is TGTGCCAGCAGCCCCGGCCTCTCTGGGGCCAACGTCCTGACTTTC.